The present T cell receptor (beta chain) was sequenced within a study of cytomegalovirus exposure and HLA in healthy donors. The study's findings and limits: Prior analysis indicated that the majority of TCR beta V segments exhibited productivity approximately 87% or approximately 30% of the time.

Worth noting for this clone: As yet, its antigen is unknown.

The germline gives CDR1 KGHSH, CDR2 LQKENI. This CDR3 comprises 15 residues. The V and J ends lost 5 bases and 2 bases respectively, with 15 bases between them. The PCR made use of 60 Vbeta and 13 Jbeta primers. The table came from immunoSEQ multiplex PCR; TCRdb's copy has only in-frame clones and leaves some out. The sample records 55,000 or so clones, around four fifths being singletons. Donors were ostensibly healthy at sampling, although undocumented immune exposures were probable. This receptor was obtained from a man under 40 in good health and CMV-seronegative. The sample taken for sequencing was PBMCs. J is TRBJ1-1 and V is TRBV18; no clear D gene. The CDR3 region has the DNA TGTGCCAGCTCAACCAACCAAGACACCAACACTGAAGCTTTCTTT. This codes for CASSTNQDTNTEAFF.